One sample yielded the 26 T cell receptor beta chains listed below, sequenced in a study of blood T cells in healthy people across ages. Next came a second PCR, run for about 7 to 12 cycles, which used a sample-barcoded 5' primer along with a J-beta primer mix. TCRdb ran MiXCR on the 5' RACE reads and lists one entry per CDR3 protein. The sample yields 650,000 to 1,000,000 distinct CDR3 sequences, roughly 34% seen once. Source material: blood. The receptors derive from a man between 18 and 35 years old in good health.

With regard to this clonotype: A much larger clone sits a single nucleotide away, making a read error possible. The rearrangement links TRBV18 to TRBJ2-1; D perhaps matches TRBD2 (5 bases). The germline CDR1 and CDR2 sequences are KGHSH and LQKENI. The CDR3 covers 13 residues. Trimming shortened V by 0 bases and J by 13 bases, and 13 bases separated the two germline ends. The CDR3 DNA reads TGTGCCAGCTCACCACCGGAGGAAGAGACCCAGTTCTTC. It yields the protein CASSPPEEETQFF. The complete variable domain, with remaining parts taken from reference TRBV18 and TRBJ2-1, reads NAGVMQNPRHLVRRRGQEARLRCSPMKGHSHVYWYRQLPEEGLKFMVYLQKENIIDESGMPKERFSAEFPKEGPSILRIQQVVRGDSAAYFCASSPPEEETQFFGPGTRLTVL.

The CDR3 DNA reads as TGCGCCAGCAGCCAAGATCCTTTTACTAGCGGGGGGCTGGAGACCCAGTTCTTC. Protein sequence: CASSQDPFTSGGLETQFF. The chain carries TRBV4-3 and TRBJ2-1; 12 positions match TRBD2. CDR3 size: 18 residues. Trimming removed 0 bases from V and 13 bases from J; junction bases left unmatched: 16. The germline gives CDR1 LGHNA, CDR2 YSLEER.

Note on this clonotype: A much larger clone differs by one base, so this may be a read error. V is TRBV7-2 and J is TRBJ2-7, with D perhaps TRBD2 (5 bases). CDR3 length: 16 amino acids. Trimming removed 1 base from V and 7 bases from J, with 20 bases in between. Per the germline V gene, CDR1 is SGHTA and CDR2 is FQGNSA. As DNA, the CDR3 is TGTGCCAGCAGCTTAGTCGGGGTAGGAACCTACAATGAGCAGTACTTC. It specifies CASSLVGVGTYNEQYF.

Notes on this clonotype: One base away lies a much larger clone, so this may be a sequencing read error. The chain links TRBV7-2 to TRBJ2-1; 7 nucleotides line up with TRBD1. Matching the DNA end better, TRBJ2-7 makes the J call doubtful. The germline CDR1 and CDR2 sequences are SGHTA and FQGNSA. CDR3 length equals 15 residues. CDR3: CASSPSGTDNNEQYF. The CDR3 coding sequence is TGTGCCAGCAGCCCTTCCGGGACAGACAACAATGAGCAGTACTTC.

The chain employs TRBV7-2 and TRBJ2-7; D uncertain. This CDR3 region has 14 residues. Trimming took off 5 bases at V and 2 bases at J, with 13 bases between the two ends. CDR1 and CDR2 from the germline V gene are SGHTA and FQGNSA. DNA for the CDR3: TGTGCCAGCAGCCCGGCGGACGTCGCCTACGAGCAGTACTTC. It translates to CASSPADVAYEQYF.

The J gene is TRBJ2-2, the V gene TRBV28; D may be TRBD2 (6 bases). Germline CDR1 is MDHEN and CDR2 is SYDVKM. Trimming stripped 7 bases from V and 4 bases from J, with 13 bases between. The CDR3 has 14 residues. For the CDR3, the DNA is TGTGCCAGCAAAACGGGGGAGGTCACCGGGGAGCTGTTTTTT. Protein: CASKTGEVTGELFF.

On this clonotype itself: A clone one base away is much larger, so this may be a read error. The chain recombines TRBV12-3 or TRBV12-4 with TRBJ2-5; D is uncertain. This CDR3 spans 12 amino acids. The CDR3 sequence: CAISSQAETQYF. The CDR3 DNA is TGTGCCATCAGTTCCCAGGCGGAGACCCAGTACTTC.

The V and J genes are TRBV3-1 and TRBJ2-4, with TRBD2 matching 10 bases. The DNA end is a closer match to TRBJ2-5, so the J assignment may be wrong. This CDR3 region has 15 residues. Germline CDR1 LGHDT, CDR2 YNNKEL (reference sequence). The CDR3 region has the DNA TGTGCCAGCAGCCCCGGACTAGCGGTGGTGGAGACCCAGTACTTC. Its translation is CASSPGLAVVETQYF.

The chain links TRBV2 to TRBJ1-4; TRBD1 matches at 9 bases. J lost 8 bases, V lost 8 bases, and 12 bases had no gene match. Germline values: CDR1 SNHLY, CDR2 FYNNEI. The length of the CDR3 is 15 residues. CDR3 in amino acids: CASQAGTGTREKLFF. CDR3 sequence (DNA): TGTGCCAGCCAAGCCGGGACAGGGACGCGGGAAAAACTGTTTTTT.

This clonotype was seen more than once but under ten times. CDR3 nucleotide sequence: TGTGCCAGCAGTCACCCGACAGGGGATGACACTGAAGCTTTCTTT. Its translation is CASSHPTGDDTEAFF. The J gene is TRBJ1-1, the V gene TRBV6-2 or TRBV6-3; 8 positions match TRBD1. The germline CDR1 and CDR2 sequences are MNHEY and SVGEGT. J lost 3 bases, V lost 5 bases, and 8 bases had no gene match. The CDR3 is made up of 15 amino acids.

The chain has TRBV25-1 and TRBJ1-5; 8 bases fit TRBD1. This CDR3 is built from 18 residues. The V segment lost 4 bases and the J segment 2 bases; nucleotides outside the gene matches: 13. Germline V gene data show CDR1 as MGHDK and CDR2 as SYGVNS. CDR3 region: CASSGPRGRGEGNQPQHF. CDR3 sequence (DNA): TGTGCCAGCAGTGGTCCCAGGGGGCGCGGAGAGGGCAATCAGCCCCAGCATTTT.

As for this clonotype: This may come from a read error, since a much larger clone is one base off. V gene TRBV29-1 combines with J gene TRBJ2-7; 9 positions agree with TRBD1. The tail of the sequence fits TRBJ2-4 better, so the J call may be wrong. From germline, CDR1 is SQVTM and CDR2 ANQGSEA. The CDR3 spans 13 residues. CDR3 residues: CSGWDRDRNIQYF. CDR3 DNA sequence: TGCAGTGGTTGGGACAGGGATAGAAACATTCAGTACTTC.

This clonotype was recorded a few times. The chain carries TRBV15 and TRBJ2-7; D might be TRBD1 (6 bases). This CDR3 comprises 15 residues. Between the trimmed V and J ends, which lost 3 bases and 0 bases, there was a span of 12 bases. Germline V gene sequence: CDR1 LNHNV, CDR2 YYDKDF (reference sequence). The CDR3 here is CATSRTRGPSYEQYF. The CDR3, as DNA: TGTGCCACCAGCAGGACCAGGGGACCCTCCTACGAGCAGTACTTC.

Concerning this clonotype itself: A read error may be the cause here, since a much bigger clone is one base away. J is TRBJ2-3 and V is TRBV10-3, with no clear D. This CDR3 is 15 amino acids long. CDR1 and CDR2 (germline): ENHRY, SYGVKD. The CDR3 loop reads CATSELAARTDTQYF. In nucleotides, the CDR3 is TGTGCCACCAGTGAGTTGGCGGCCCGCACAGATACGCAGTATTTT.

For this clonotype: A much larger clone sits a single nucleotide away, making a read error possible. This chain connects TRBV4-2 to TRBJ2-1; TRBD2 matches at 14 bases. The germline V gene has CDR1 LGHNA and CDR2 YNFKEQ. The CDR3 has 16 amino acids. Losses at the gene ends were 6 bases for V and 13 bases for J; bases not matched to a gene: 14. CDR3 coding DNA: TGTGCCAGCAGACCGGGACTAGCGGGGGTTGTGGAGACCCAGTTCTTC. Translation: CASRPGLAGVVETQFF.

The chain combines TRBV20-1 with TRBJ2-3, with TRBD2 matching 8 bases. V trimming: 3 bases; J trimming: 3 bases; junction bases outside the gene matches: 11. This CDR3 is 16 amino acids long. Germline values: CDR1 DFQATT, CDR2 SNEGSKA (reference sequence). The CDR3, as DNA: TGCAGTGCTAGTCTAGCCCGGGGGGGCCGTACAGATACGCAGTATTTT. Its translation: CSASLARGGRTDTQYF.

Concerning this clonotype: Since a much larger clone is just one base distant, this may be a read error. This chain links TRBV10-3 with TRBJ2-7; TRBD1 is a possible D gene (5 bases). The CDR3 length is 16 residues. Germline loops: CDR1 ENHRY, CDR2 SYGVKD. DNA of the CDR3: TGTGCTATCAGTGAGTCCAGGAACAGGCCGGGCTACGAGCAGTACTTC. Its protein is CAISESRNRPGYEQYF.

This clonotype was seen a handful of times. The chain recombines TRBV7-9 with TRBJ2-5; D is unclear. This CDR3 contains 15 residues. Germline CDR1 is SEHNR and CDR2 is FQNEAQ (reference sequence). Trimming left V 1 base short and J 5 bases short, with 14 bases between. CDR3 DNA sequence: TGTGCCAGCAGCTTAGGGCTTGTACGTGTGGAGACCCAGTACTTC. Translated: CASSLGLVRVETQYF.

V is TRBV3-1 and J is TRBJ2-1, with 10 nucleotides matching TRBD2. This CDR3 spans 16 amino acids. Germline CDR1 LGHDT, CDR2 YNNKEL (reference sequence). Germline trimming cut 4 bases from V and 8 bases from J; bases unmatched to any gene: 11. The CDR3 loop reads CASSLGSGGAVDEQFF. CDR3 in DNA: TGTGCCAGCAGCCTGGGGAGCGGGGGGGCAGTGGATGAGCAGTTCTTC.

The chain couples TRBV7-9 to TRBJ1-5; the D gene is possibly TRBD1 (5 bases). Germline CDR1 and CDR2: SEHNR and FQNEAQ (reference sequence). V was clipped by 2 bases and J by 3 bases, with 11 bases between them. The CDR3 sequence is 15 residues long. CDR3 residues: CASSLSTDFNQPQHF. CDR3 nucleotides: TGTGCCAGCAGCTTATCGACAGACTTCAATCAGCCCCAGCATTTT.

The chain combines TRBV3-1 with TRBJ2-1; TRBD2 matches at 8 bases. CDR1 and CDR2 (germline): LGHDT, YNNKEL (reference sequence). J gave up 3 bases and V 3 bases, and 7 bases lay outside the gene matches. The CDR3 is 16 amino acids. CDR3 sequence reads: CASSHKAGVGYNEQFF. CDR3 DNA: TGTGCCAGCAGCCACAAAGCGGGGGTTGGCTACAATGAGCAGTTCTTC.

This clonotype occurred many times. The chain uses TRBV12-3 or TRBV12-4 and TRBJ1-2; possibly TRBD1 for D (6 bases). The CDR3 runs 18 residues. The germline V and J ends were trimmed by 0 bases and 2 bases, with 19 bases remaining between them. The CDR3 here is CASSLAAETGIMNYGYTF. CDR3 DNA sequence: TGTGCCAGCAGTTTAGCCGCTGAGACAGGAATCATGAACTATGGCTACACCTTC.

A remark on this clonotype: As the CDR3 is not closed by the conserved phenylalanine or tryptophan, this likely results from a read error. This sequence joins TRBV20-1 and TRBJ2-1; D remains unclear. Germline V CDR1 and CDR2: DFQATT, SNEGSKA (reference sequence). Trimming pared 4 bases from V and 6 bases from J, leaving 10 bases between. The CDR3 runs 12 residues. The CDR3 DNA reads TGCAGTGCTAAGAGGACGAGCAATGAGCAGTTCTTA. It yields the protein CSAKRTSNEQFL.

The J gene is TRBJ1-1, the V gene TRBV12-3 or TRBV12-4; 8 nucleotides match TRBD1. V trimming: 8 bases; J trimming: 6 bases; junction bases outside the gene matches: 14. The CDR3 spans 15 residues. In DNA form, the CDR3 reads TGTGCCAGCCGGACAGGGCGGCGGGTTAAGGCTGAAGCTTTCTTT. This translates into CASRTGRRVKAEAFF.

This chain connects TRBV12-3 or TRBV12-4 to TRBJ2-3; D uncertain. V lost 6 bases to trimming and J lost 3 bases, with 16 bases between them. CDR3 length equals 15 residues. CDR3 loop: CASRERHPQTDTQYF. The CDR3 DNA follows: TGTGCCAGCAGGGAGCGACACCCACAAACAGATACGCAGTATTTT.

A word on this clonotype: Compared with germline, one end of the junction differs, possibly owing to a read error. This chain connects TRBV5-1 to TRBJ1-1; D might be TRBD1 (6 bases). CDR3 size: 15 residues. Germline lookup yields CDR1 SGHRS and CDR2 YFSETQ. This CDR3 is CASSPPTGLNTEAFF. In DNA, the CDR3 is TGTGCCAGCAGCCCACCGACAGGCCTCAACACTGAAGCTTTCTTT.